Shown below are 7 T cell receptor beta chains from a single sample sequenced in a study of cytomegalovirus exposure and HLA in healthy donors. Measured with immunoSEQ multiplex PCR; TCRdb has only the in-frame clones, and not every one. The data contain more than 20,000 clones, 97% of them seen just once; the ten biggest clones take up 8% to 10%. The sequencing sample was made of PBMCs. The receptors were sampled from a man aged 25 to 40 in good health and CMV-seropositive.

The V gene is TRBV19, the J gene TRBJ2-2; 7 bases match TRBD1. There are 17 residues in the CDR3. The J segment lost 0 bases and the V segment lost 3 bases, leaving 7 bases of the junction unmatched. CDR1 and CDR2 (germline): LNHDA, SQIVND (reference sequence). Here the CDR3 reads CASSIRGLAANTGELFF. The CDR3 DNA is TGTGCCAGTAGTATCAGGGGGTTAGCAGCGAACACCGGGGAGCTGTTTTTT.

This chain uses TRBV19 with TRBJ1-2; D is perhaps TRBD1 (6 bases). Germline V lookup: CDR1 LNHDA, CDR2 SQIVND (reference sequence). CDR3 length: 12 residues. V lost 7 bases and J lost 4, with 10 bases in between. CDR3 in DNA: TGTGCCAGTAACCGGGACACCTATGGCTACACCTTC. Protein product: CASNRDTYGYTF.

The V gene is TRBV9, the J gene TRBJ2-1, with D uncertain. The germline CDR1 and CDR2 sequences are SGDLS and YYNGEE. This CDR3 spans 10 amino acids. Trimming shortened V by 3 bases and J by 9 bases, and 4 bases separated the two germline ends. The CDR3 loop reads CASSGGEQFF. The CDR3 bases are TGTGCCAGCAGCGGCGGTGAGCAGTTCTTC.

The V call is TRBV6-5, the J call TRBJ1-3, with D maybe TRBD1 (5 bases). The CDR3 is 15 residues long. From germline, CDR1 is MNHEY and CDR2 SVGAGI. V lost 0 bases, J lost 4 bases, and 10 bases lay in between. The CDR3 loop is CASSYSGGYGNTIYF. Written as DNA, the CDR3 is TGTGCCAGCAGTTACTCGGGGGGTTACGGAAACACCATATATTTT.

Written as DNA, the CDR3 is TGCGCCAGCAGCCAAGTAGGGACAGGGGCACACGAGCAGTACTTC. Its protein product is CASSQVGTGAHEQYF. The chain is built from TRBV4-3 and TRBJ2-7; TRBD1 matches at 10 bases. The CDR3 covers 15 residues. Germline V gives CDR1 LGHNA, CDR2 YSLEER. The ends lost 1 base at V and 5 bases at J; junction bases unmatched: 5.

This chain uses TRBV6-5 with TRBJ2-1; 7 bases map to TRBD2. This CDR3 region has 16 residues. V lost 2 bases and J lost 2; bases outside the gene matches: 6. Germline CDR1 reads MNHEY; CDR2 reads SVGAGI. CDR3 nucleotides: TGTGCCAGCAGTTACGCCGGACTAGAGGCCTACAATGAGCAGTTCTTC. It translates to CASSYAGLEAYNEQFF.

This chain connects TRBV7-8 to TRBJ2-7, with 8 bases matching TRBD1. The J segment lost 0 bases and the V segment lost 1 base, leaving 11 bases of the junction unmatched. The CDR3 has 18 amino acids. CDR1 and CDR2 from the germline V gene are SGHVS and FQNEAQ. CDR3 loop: CASSLETGTGWSSYEQYF. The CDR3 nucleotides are TGTGCCAGCAGCTTAGAAACAGGGACAGGATGGAGCTCCTACGAGCAGTACTTC.